The present entry profiles one T cell receptor beta chain with its context. This CDR3 comprises 14 residues. Germline loops: CDR1 LNHDA, CDR2 SQIVND (reference sequence). Trimming left V 0 bases short and J 0 bases short, with 5 bases between. This entry belongs to a study of cytomegalovirus exposure and HLA in healthy donors. Across the study: An earlier analysis identified 117 million unique TCR beta sequences in about 190 million T cells.

PCR involved 60 Vbeta and 13 Jbeta primers. The method was immunoSEQ multiplex PCR; TCRdb's version includes in-frame clones alone and lacks a portion of them. This sample has about 130,000 clones; less than 85% occur once, and the top ten carry about 3.3%. At sampling all donors were nominally healthy, likely with unrecorded immune exposures. The genes are TRBV19 and TRBJ2-5, with D uncertain. Sequenced input: PBMCs. The TCR was taken from a male donor in good health and CMV-seronegative. CDR3 coding DNA: TGTGCCAGTAGTATAGACAGGAACCAAGAGACCCAGTACTTC. As protein: CASSIDRNQETQYF.